A single sample is the source of the 23 T cell receptor beta chains below, sequenced in a study of glioma-infiltrating T cells. TCR alpha and beta CDR3 regions were amplified from RNA using iRepertoire nested multiplex PCR. Each CDR3 protein is one row after TCRdb ran MiXCR on the multiplex PCR reads. The sample shows 93,000 or so distinct CDR3 sequences, about 30% of them seen only once. Sample: glioma tissue, nonneoplastic brain tissue, or PBMCs (not recorded which). These receptors all stem from a human donor with low-grade glioma or glioblastoma, undergoing nonglioma brain surgery, or in good health (not recorded which).

This clonotype has ten or more counts. The V gene is TRBV20-1, the J gene TRBJ1-2; weak D call: TRBD1 (6 bases). The CDR3 spans 14 residues. The germline V gene encodes CDR1 DFQATT and CDR2 SNEGSKA (reference sequence). Trimming stripped 5 bases from V and 0 bases from J, with 13 bases between. CDR3 residues: CSAGQGSTNYGYTF. CDR3 nucleotide sequence: TGCAGTGCTGGGCAGGGGAGTACTAACTATGGCTACACCTTC.

The chain joins TRBV7-9 to TRBJ2-3, with TRBD2 as a possible D gene (5 bases). Looked up from germline, CDR1 is SEHNR and CDR2 is FQNEAQ (reference sequence). Trimming stripped 7 bases from V and 1 base from J, with 9 bases between. The CDR3 length is 13 residues. The CDR3 protein is CASNGAGTDTQYF. In DNA, the CDR3 is TGTGCCAGCAACGGAGCGGGCACAGATACGCAGTATTTT.

This clonotype has a count of ten or more. The chain employs TRBV6-1 and TRBJ2-7; 7 bases are a match to TRBD1. CDR3 length equals 12 residues. V gave up 8 bases and J gave up 3 bases; unmatched junction bases: 4. CDR1 is MNHNS, CDR2 SASEGT, per germline. CDR3 residues: CASGNRGYEQYF. The CDR3 nucleotides read TGTGCCAGCGGGAACAGGGGCTACGAGCAGTACTTC.

This clonotype was recorded many times. The chain carries TRBV20-1 and TRBJ2-7; D not resolved. Germline values: CDR1 DFQATT, CDR2 SNEGSKA (reference sequence). The CDR3 runs 12 residues. The germline V and J ends were trimmed by 6 bases and 2 bases, with 11 bases remaining between them. The chain's CDR3 is CSARDGAYEQYF. CDR3 DNA: TGCAGTGCCCGCGACGGCGCCTACGAGCAGTACTTC.

In the case of this clonotype: A much bigger clone sits one base away, suggesting this may be a read error. This chain links TRBV4-1 with TRBJ2-7; tentatively, D is TRBD2 (5 bases). Germline-derived CDR1 and CDR2 are MGHRA and YSYEKL. The CDR3 sequence is 14 residues long. Trimming cost V 1 base and J 3 bases, with 10 bases left between them. The CDR3 sequence: CASSQGAGYYEQYF. For the CDR3, the DNA is TGCGCCAGCAGCCAAGGCGCGGGTTACTACGAGCAGTACTTC.

On this clonotype itself: This may be a read error, as it is one base from a much larger clone. The chain uses TRBV6-6 and TRBJ1-4, with D maybe TRBD1 (6 bases). From germline, CDR1 is MNHNY and CDR2 SVGAGI (reference sequence). V shed 2 bases and J shed 8 bases, with 18 bases lying between them. The CDR3 length is 16 residues. CDR3 in amino acids: CASSYARDTPGEKLFF. The CDR3, as DNA: TGTGCCAGCAGTTACGCCCGGGACACTCCCGGGGAAAAACTGTTTTTT.

This clonotype has just a few counts. The rearrangement uses TRBV19 and TRBJ1-6; 7 nucleotides line up with TRBD1. Losses at the gene ends were 5 bases for V and 5 bases for J; bases not matched to a gene: 12. CDR3 length: 17 residues. In germline, CDR1 is LNHDA, CDR2 SQIVND (reference sequence). CDR3 bases: TGTGCCAGTAGTTCCTCTATGGGGACAGCCAATAATTCACCCCTCCACTTT. Translation: CASSSSMGTANNSPLHF.

The gene calls are TRBV4-3 and TRBJ2-7; no reliable D call. V lost 0 bases to trimming and J lost 3 bases, with 12 bases between them. The CDR3 runs to 15 residues. CDR1 is LGHNA and CDR2 is YSLEER in the germline V gene. Here the CDR3 DNA reads TGCGCCAGCAGCCAAGAGTCTTTGGGGTACTACGAGCAGTACTTC. As protein: CASSQESLGYYEQYF.

To note about this clonotype: Being one base from a much bigger clone, this may be a read error. CDR3 sequence (DNA): TGTGCCAGCACTCTGGGGTCGGGGTATCAGCCCCAGCATTTT. Protein sequence: CASTLGSGYQPQHF. The rearrangement uses TRBV2 and TRBJ1-5; D is unresolved. Germline loops: CDR1 SNHLY, CDR2 FYNNEI. The ends were cut back, 7 bases at V and 5 bases at J, with 15 bases in the middle. The CDR3 sequence is 14 residues long.

Notes on this clonotype: A read error may be the cause here, since a much bigger clone is one base away. The chain has TRBV2 and TRBJ2-1; a possible D gene is TRBD1 (5 bases). The CDR3 extends over 15 amino acids. V was trimmed by 1 base and J by 5 bases, leaving 12 bases between them. Germline V gene lookup returns CDR1 SNHLY and CDR2 FYNNEI. CDR3 in amino acids: CASSEEGPLHNEQFF. The CDR3 bases are TGTGCCAGCAGTGAAGAGGGGCCCCTCCACAATGAGCAGTTCTTC.

In its sample, this clonotype was seen many times. V usage is TRBV20-1 and J usage is TRBJ1-3, with a tentative D call TRBD1 (5 bases). With 6 bases removed from V and 4 bases from J, the gap between germline ends came to 16 bases. CDR1 and CDR2 from the germline V gene are DFQATT and SNEGSKA (reference sequence). The CDR3 is 14 amino acids. The chain's CDR3 is CSARAGTRGNTIYF. CDR3 nucleotide sequence: TGCAGTGCCCGCGCCGGGACGAGAGGAAACACCATATATTTT.

This chain links TRBV12-3 or TRBV12-4 with TRBJ1-3; no definite D call. The CDR3 has 17 amino acids. V was trimmed by 8 bases and J by 1 base, leaving 21 bases between them. This CDR3 reads CASSTRGVGMSGNTIYF. CDR3 in DNA: TGTGCCAGCTCGACCCGTGGAGTGGGGATGTCTGGAAACACCATATATTTT.

Regarding this clonotype: This clone may be a read error of a much larger clone one base away. The rearrangement links TRBV4-1 to TRBJ2-1, with D maybe TRBD2 (5 bases). The CDR3 loop spans 11 amino acids. Germline V gives CDR1 MGHRA, CDR2 YSYEKL. Trimming pared 5 bases from V and 12 bases from J, leaving 11 bases between. The CDR3 nucleotides read TGCGCCAGCAGCGAGGGAAAGTGGCAGTTCTTC. This sequence encodes CASSEGKWQFF.

Turning to this clonotype: A much larger clone differs from this one at a single base, so this may be a read error. The chain employs TRBV4-2 and TRBJ1-1; 7 bases map to TRBD1. The ends lost 3 bases at V and 10 bases at J; junction bases unmatched: 8. The CDR3 length is 13 residues. Germline V lookup: CDR1 LGHNA, CDR2 YNFKEQ. CDR3 loop: CASSQNQGGRAFF. The DNA for the CDR3 is TGTGCCAGCAGCCAGAACCAGGGGGGGAGAGCTTTCTTT.

This clonotype was observed a handful of times. The V call is TRBV7-2, the J call TRBJ2-7; 7 nucleotides align to TRBD1. There are 14 residues in the CDR3. Looked up from germline, CDR1 is SGHTA and CDR2 is FQGNSA. Unmatched junction bases numbered 8, after V lost 6 bases and J lost 3 bases. CDR3 nucleotide sequence: TGTGCCAGCAGACCGGCAGGGGGTAACTACGAGCAGTACTTC. Amino acid sequence: CASRPAGGNYEQYF.

In this sample, this clonotype turned up many times. The gene calls are TRBV6-1 and TRBJ2-7; D unresolved. CDR3 length: 11 residues. The germline V gene encodes CDR1 MNHNS and CDR2 SASEGT. V lost 8 bases, J lost 0 bases, and 5 bases lay in between. The CDR3 sequence: CASHDSYEQYF. The CDR3 DNA sequence: TGTGCCAGCCATGACTCCTACGAGCAGTACTTC.

This clonotype occurred many times. The chain combines TRBV4-2 with TRBJ1-2; D is uncertain. Trimming took off 1 base at V and 1 base at J, with 7 bases between the two ends. This CDR3 has 14 amino acids. The germline V gene encodes CDR1 LGHNA and CDR2 YNFKEQ. The CDR3 loop is CASSQVMSNYGYTF. CDR3 DNA: TGTGCCAGCAGCCAAGTGATGAGTAACTATGGCTACACCTTC.

A few counts support this clonotype. The gene calls are TRBV5-4 and TRBJ1-1; D ambiguous. The CDR3 is 13 amino acids. Germline values: CDR1 SGHNT, CDR2 YYREEE (reference sequence). The V end lost 0 bases, the J end lost 6 bases, and 9 bases lay between the germline ends. The CDR3 here is CASSLGTWPEAFF. In nucleotides, the CDR3 is TGTGCCAGCAGCTTGGGTACCTGGCCTGAAGCTTTCTTT. Looking up the rest from reference TRBV5-4 and TRBJ1-1 gives the full variable domain: ETGVTQSPTHLIKTRGQQVTLRCSSQSGHNTVSWYQQALGQGPQFIFQYYREEENGRGNFPPRFSGLQFPNYSSELNVNALELDDSALYLCASSLGTWPEAFFGQGTRLTVV.

This clonotype was counted ten times or more. The rearrangement links TRBV28 to TRBJ1-3, with D hard to call. This CDR3 spans 16 amino acids. From germline, CDR1 is MDHEN and CDR2 SYDVKM. Deletions cut 6 bases from V and 4 bases from J, with 19 bases between. CDR3 nucleotides: TGTGCCAGCAGCCACTTCGAAGGCAATGGGGGAAACACCATATATTTT. Translation: CASSHFEGNGGNTIYF.

V gene TRBV7-2 combines with J gene TRBJ2-7; D remains unclear. The CDR3 length is 15 residues. V gave up 1 base and J gave up 4 bases, with 14 bases separating them. The germline V gene encodes CDR1 SGHTA and CDR2 FQGNSA. The CDR3 protein is CASSLVPGPDYEQYF. The CDR3 nucleotides read TGTGCCAGCAGCTTAGTCCCCGGGCCCGATTACGAGCAGTACTTC.

Ten or more counts support this clonotype. The chain joins TRBV6-2 or TRBV6-3 to TRBJ2-7; possibly TRBD1 for D (5 bases). Trimming took 0 bases from V and 6 from J, leaving 15 bases between them. This CDR3 contains 15 residues. Germline V lookup: CDR1 MNHEY, CDR2 SVGEGT. The CDR3 bases are TGTGCCAGCAGTTACTCGAGGACATTCGTGTCCGAGCAGTACTTC. Its translation: CASSYSRTFVSEQYF.

This clonotype was found a few times. V and J are TRBV19 and TRBJ1-5, with D unclear. CDR3 length: 14 residues. Trimming shortened V by 7 bases and J by 3 bases, and 13 bases separated the two germline ends. Germline V lookup: CDR1 LNHDA, CDR2 SQIVND (reference sequence). CDR3 protein: CASMWENDNQPQHF. CDR3 DNA: TGTGCCAGTATGTGGGAAAACGACAATCAGCCCCAGCATTTT.

The sample holds many counts of this clonotype. V usage is TRBV7-3 and J usage is TRBJ2-1; D is possibly TRBD1 or TRBD2 (5 bases each). Germline V gene sequence: CDR1 SGHTA, CDR2 FQGTGA. V lost 1 base and J lost 8, with 12 bases in between. This CDR3 region has 14 residues. The CDR3 region is CASSLMIGEYEQFF. The CDR3 coding sequence is TGTGCCAGCAGCTTAATGATAGGGGAGTATGAGCAGTTCTTC. Full variable domain (remainder filled in from reference TRBV7-3 and TRBJ2-1): GAGVSQTPSNKVTEKGKYVELRCDPISGHTALYWYRQSLGQGPEFLIYFQGTGAADDSGLPNDRFFAVRPEGSVSTLKIQRTERGDSAVYLCASSLMIGEYEQFFGPGTRLTVL.